This T cell receptor (beta chain) was observed in a study of blood T cell repertoires in COVID-19. Per the original data handling: Using reference gene primer amplification, nucleated cell counts were estimated. The method was immunoSEQ multiplex PCR; TCRdb's version includes in-frame clones alone and lacks a portion of them. V, J and clone size are taken as reported in that table, and D and trimming were inferred from the DNA itself. The table lists approximately 150,000 clones, 85% to 90% of them singletons. CDR1 and CDR2 (germline): SGHRS, YFSETQ. V dropped 3 bases and J dropped 3; count of bases not matched to a gene: 4. The CDR3 consists of 14 residues.

Sequencing was carried out using peripheral blood. The sequence was collected from a woman in her 70s with acute or convalescent COVID-19. This chain links TRBV5-1 with TRBJ2-7, with TRBD1 matching 9 bases. The CDR3 DNA sequence: TGCGCCAGCAGCTCCACAGGGGGCTTCTACGAGCAGTACTTC. As protein: CASSSTGGFYEQYF.